The 15 T cell receptor beta chains in this list originate from one sample, sequenced in a study of spatial heterogeneity in lung cancer. The study, taken as a whole, reports: Expanded intratumoral alpha and beta TCR counts tracked tumor mutation counts.

MiXCR, run by TCRdb on the 5' RACE reads, gives a single entry per CDR3 protein. The sample yields some 96,000 distinct CDR3 sequences, 3.5% to 5% seen once. The time point is: sample taken at primary tumor resection. The antigens for these receptors are not known. The sample here was lung tumor tissue, taken at surgery. Receptors originate from a male donor with early-stage non-small cell lung cancer.

The table lists this clonotype with many counts. The chain carries TRBV18 and TRBJ2-7; D is perhaps TRBD1 (5 bases). The germline V gene has CDR1 KGHSH and CDR2 LQKENI. This CDR3 is built from 14 residues. V lost 6 bases and J lost 7, with 19 bases in between. CDR3 DNA sequence: TGTGCCAGCTCCCCCAATGCCAGGGATAGGGAGCAGTACTTC. Residues: CASSPNARDREQYF.

The V call is TRBV20-1, the J call TRBJ2-3, with 7 bases lining up with TRBD1. V lost 5 bases and J lost 3; bases outside the gene matches: 14. Germline-derived CDR1 and CDR2 are DFQATT and SNEGSKA (reference sequence). This CDR3 spans 16 amino acids. The CDR3 region is CSAEPPGQLRTDTQYF. CDR3 in DNA: TGCAGTGCTGAACCCCCGGGACAGCTAAGAACAGATACGCAGTATTTT.

The CDR3 is CASGVLGTEAFF. CDR3 sequence (DNA): TGTGCCAGCGGGGTTCTTGGGACTGAAGCTTTCTTT. The J gene is TRBJ1-1, the V gene TRBV2; D unclear. Germline CDR1 SNHLY, CDR2 FYNNEI. The CDR3 runs to 12 residues. V lost 8 bases and J 5 bases, leaving 12 bases between the germline ends.

This clonotype was seen ten or more times. This sequence joins TRBV6-5 and TRBJ1-6; no clear D. With 2 bases removed from V and 7 bases from J, the gap between germline ends came to 12 bases. The CDR3 covers 15 residues. Germline CDR1 reads MNHEY; CDR2 reads SVGAGI. The CDR3 region is CASSYVGLGNSPLHF. For the CDR3, the DNA is TGTGCCAGCAGTTACGTCGGGTTGGGGAATTCACCCCTCCACTTT.

This clonotype was recorded at least ten times. In DNA, the CDR3 is TGTGCCAGCAGCTTAGGAGGTCTGAACACTGAAGCTTTCTTT. This gives the protein CASSLGGLNTEAFF. The chain links TRBV7-9 to TRBJ1-1; D remains ambiguous. The V and J ends lost 1 base and 0 bases respectively, with 6 bases between them. The CDR3 totals 14 residues. From germline, CDR1 is SEHNR and CDR2 FQNEAQ (reference sequence).

This clonotype was picked up many times. The genes are TRBV4-1 and TRBJ2-3; the match to TRBD2 covers 8 bases. The ends lost 1 base at V and 5 bases at J; junction bases unmatched: 8. This CDR3 has 16 residues. From germline, CDR1 is MGHRA and CDR2 YSYEKL. In DNA form, the CDR3 reads TGCGCCAGCAGCCAAGTTTCAGCGGGAGTCAGAGATACGCAGTATTTT. It is translated as CASSQVSAGVRDTQYF.

The V call is TRBV5-1, the J call TRBJ2-7; D call uncertain. CDR3 length equals 13 residues. Germline V CDR1 and CDR2: SGHRS, YFSETQ. Trimming removed 3 bases from V and 4 bases from J, with 11 bases in between. CDR3 bases: TGCGCCAGCAGCTCTGGGAATGTGTACGAGCAGTACTTC. It specifies CASSSGNVYEQYF.

This clonotype has ten or more counts. This chain joins TRBV29-1 and TRBJ1-3; D unclear. The V end lost 7 bases, the J end lost 2 bases, and 9 bases lay between the germline ends. CDR3 size: 12 residues. CDR1 is SQVTM and CDR2 is ANQGSEA in the germline V gene. The CDR3 bases are TGCAGCGCTCACAAGGCTGGAAACACCATATATTTT. Protein product: CSAHKAGNTIYF.

This clonotype has a count of ten or more. The chain has TRBV4-1 and TRBJ1-3; D gene unclear. The germline V gene has CDR1 MGHRA and CDR2 YSYEKL. This CDR3 comprises 14 residues. Trimming took off 2 bases at V and 0 bases at J, with 5 bases between the two ends. The CDR3 protein is CASSQWDSGNTIYF. The DNA of the CDR3 is TGCGCCAGCAGCCAATGGGACTCTGGAAACACCATATATTTT.

This clonotype was counted ten times or more. The chain couples TRBV4-2 to TRBJ2-7, with D possibly being TRBD1 or TRBD2 (5 bases each). The CDR3 is 14 amino acids. The ends were cut back, 4 bases at V and 2 bases at J, with 12 bases in the middle. The germline gives CDR1 LGHNA, CDR2 YNFKEQ. Written as DNA, the CDR3 is TGTGCCAGCAGCCTCGGGGCCCCTACCTACGAGCAGTACTTC. Its translation is CASSLGAPTYEQYF.

V and J are TRBV20-1 and TRBJ2-7; 12 bases fit TRBD2. Germline-derived CDR1 and CDR2 are DFQATT and SNEGSKA (reference sequence). This CDR3 comprises 15 residues. Losses at the gene ends were 5 bases for V and 5 bases for J; bases not matched to a gene: 10. CDR3 in amino acids: CSASGLAGPWHEQYF. The CDR3 bases are TGCAGTGCTTCGGGACTAGCGGGTCCTTGGCACGAGCAGTACTTC.

The sample holds many counts of this clonotype. This sequence joins TRBV27 and TRBJ2-1, with 7 bases matching TRBD2. J gave up 5 bases and V 4 bases, and 8 bases lay outside the gene matches. CDR3 size: 15 residues. Per the germline V gene, CDR1 is MNHEY and CDR2 is SMNVEV (reference sequence). The CDR3 DNA sequence: TGTGCCAGCAGTTCTCCTAGCGGAGGCCACAATGAGCAGTTCTTC. It encodes CASSSPSGGHNEQFF.

This clonotype appeared many times. The chain combines TRBV12-3 or TRBV12-4 with TRBJ1-2, with a weak D call TRBD1 (5 bases). The CDR3 consists of 13 residues. The V gene lost 3 bases and the J gene lost 4 bases, with 9 bases spanning the gap. CDR3: CASSLGQLYGYTF. The CDR3 region has the DNA TGTGCCAGCAGTTTGGGGCAGCTCTATGGCTACACCTTC.

This clonotype was detected ten times or more. The V gene is TRBV6-5, the J gene TRBJ1-5; TRBD1 is a possible D gene (5 bases). Germline V gives CDR1 MNHEY, CDR2 SVGAGI. The CDR3 has 19 residues. Between the trimmed V and J ends, which lost 0 bases and 2 bases, there was a span of 20 bases. The CDR3 bases are TGTGCCAGCAGTTACTCCCCTGTGACAGAAGGCTTTGGCAATCAGCCCCAGCATTTT. Amino acids: CASSYSPVTEGFGNQPQHF.

There are many counts of this clonotype. The chain combines TRBV9 with TRBJ2-1; no reliable D call. The V and J ends lost 4 bases and 5 bases respectively, with 10 bases between them. CDR3 length equals 13 residues. The V gene's germline CDR1 is SGDLS and CDR2 YYNGEE. CDR3 coding DNA: TGTGCCAGCAGCCCACGGCCAGACAATGAGCAGTTCTTC. As protein: CASSPRPDNEQFF.